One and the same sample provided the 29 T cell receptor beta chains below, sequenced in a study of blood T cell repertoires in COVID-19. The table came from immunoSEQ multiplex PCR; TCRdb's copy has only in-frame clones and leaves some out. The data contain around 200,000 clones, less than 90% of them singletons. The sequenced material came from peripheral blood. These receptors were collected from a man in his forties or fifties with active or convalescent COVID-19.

CDR3 coding DNA: TGTGCCAGCAGTTTCAACAGTGACTACGAGCAGTACTTC. Protein product: CASSFNSDYEQYF. The chain combines TRBV6-1 with TRBJ2-7, with D hard to call. CDR3 size: 13 residues. Trimming took 5 bases from V and 3 from J, leaving 11 bases between them. CDR1 and CDR2 from the germline V gene are MNHNS and SASEGT.

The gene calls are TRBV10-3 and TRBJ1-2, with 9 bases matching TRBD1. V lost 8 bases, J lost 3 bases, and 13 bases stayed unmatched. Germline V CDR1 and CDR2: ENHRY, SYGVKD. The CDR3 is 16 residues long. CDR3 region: CAIGTGGQGNYYGYTF. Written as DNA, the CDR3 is TGTGCCATCGGCACGGGGGGACAGGGTAATTACTATGGCTACACCTTC.

The CDR3 DNA is TGTGCCAGCAGCTTCCAAGGAGTAAGGACTGAAGCTTTCTTT. This gives the protein CASSFQGVRTEAFF. The chain carries TRBV11-2 and TRBJ1-1, with no clear D. CDR3 size: 14 residues. Trimming took 3 bases from V and 5 from J, leaving 13 bases between them. CDR1 and CDR2 from the germline V gene are SGHAT and FQNNGV.

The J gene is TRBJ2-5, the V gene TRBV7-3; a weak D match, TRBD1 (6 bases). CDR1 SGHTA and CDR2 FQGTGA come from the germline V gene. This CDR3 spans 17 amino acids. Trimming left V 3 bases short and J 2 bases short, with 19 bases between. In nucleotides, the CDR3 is TGTGCCAGCAGCTTTGGGACCAGGGGTTCGGGACAAGAGACCCAGTACTTC. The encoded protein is CASSFGTRGSGQETQYF.

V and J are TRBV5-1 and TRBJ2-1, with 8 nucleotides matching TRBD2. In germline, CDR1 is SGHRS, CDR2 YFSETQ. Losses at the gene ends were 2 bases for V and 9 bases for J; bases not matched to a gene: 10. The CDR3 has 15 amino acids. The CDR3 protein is CASSLLADKGSEQFF. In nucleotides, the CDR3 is TGCGCCAGCAGCTTACTAGCGGACAAGGGGAGTGAGCAGTTCTTC.

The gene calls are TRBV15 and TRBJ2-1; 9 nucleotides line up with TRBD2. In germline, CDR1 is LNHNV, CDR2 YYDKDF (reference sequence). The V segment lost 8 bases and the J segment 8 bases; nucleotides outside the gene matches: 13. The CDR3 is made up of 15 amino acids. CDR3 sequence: CATGRGRAIADEQFF. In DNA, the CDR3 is TGTGCCACCGGACGCGGGAGGGCGATAGCCGATGAGCAGTTCTTC.

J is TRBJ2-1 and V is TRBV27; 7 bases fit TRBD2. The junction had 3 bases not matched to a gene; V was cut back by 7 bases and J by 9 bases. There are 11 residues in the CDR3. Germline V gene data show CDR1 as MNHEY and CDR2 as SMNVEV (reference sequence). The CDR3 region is CASILAGEQFF. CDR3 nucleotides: TGTGCCAGCATATTAGCGGGTGAGCAGTTCTTC.

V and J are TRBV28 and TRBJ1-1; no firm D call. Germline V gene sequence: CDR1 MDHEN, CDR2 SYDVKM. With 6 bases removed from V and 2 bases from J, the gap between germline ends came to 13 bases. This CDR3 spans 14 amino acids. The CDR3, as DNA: TGTGCCAGCAGGTCAGCAGGCCCCAACACTGAAGCTTTCTTT. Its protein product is CASRSAGPNTEAFF.

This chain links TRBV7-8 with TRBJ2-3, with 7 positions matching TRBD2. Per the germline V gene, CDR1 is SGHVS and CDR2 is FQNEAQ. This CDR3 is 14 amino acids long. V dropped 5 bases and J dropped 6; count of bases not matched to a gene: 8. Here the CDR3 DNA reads TGTGCCAGCAGCGCCAGCGGGGTCGAGGATACGCAGTATTTT. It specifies CASSASGVEDTQYF. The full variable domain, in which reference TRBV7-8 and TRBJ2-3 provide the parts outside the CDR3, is GAGVSQSPRYKVAKRGQDVALRCDPISGHVSLFWYQQALGQGPEFLTYFQNEAQLDKSGLPSDRFFAERPEGSVSTLKIQRTQQEDSAVYLCASSASGVEDTQYFGPGTRLTVL.

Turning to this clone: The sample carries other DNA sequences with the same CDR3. In DNA form, the CDR3 reads TGCGCCAGCAGCCCAGGGACAGGGGGAAATCAGCCCCAGCATTTT. This encodes CASSPGTGGNQPQHF. V and J are TRBV5-1 and TRBJ1-5; 11 nucleotides align to TRBD1. V shed 4 bases and J 4 bases; nucleotides not matched to a gene: 4. Germline V CDR1 and CDR2: SGHRS, YFSETQ. This CDR3 is 15 amino acids long.

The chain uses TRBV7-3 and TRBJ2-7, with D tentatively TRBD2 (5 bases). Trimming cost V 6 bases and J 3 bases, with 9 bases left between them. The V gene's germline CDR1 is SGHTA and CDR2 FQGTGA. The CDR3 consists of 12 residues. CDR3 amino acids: CASRTINYEQYF. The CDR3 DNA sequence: TGTGCCAGCAGGACTATAAACTACGAGCAGTACTTC.

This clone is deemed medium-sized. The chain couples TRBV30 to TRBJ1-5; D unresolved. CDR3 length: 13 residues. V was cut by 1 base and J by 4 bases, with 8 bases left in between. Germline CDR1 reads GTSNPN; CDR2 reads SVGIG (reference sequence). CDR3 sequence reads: CAWSGGKNQPQHF. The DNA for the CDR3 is TGTGCCTGGAGTGGAGGGAAGAATCAGCCCCAGCATTTT.

The CDR3 here is CASSEQFNTGELFF. As DNA, the CDR3 is TGTGCCAGCAGTGAACAGTTCAACACCGGGGAGCTGTTTTTT. This chain joins TRBV2 and TRBJ2-2; D uncertain. V shed 2 bases and J shed 2 bases, with 6 bases lying between them. The CDR3 length is 14 residues. Germline-derived CDR1 and CDR2 are SNHLY and FYNNEI.

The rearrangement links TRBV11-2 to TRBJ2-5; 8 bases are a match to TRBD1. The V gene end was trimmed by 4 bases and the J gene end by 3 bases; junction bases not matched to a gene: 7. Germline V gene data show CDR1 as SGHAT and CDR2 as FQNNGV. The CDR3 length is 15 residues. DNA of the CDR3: TGTGCCAGCAGCTCTGGGACAGGTCGAAAAGAGACCCAGTACTTC. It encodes CASSSGTGRKETQYF.

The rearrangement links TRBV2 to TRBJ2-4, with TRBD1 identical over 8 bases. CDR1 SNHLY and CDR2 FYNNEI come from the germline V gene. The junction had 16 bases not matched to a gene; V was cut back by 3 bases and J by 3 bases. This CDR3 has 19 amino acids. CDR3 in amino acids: CASSDPVRALQGVKNIQYF. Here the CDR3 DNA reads TGTGCCAGCAGTGACCCGGTCAGGGCTCTACAGGGGGTCAAAAACATTCAGTACTTC.

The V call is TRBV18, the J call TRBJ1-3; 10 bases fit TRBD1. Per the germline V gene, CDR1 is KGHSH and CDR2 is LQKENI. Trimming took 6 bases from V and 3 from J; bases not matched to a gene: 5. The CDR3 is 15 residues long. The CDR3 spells CASSLGTGDGNTIYF. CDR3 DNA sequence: TGTGCCAGCTCCCTCGGGACAGGGGATGGAAACACCATATATTTT.

This chain's CDR3 is CASRLSRNTEAFF. The CDR3 DNA is TGTGCCAGCAGATTATCTAGGAACACTGAAGCTTTCTTT. The chain recombines TRBV2 with TRBJ1-1; D is undetermined. V lost 6 bases to trimming and J lost 1 base, with 9 bases between them. This CDR3 comprises 13 residues. The germline CDR1 and CDR2 sequences are SNHLY and FYNNEI.

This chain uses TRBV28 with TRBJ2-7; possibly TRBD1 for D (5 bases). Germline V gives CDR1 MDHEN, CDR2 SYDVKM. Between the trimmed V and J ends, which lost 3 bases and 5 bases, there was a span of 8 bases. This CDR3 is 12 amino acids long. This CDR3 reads CASSFQGDEQYF. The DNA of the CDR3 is TGTGCCAGCAGTTTCCAGGGTGACGAGCAGTACTTC. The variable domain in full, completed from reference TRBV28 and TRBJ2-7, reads DVKVTQSSRYLVKRTGEKVFLECVQDMDHENMFWYRQDPGLGLRLIYFSYDVKMKEKGDIPEGYSVSREKKERFSLILESASTNQTSMYLCASSFQGDEQYFGPGTRLTVT.

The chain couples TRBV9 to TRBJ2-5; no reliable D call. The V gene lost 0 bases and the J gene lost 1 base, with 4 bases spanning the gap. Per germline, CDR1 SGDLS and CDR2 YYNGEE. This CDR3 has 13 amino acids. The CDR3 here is CASSVAFQETQYF. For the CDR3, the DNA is TGTGCCAGCAGCGTAGCATTCCAAGAGACCCAGTACTTC.

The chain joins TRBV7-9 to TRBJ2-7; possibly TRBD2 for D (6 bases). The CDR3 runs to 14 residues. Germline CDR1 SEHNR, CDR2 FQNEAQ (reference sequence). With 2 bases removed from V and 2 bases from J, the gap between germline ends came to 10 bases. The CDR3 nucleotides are TGTGCCAGCAGCTTATGGGGACTCGCCTACGAGCAGTACTTC. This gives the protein CASSLWGLAYEQYF. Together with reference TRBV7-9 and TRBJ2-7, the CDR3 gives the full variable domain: DTGVSQNPRHKITKRGQNVTFRCDPISEHNRLYWYRQTLGQGPEFLTYFQNEAQLEKSRLLSDRFSAERPKGSFSTLEIQRTEQGDSAMYLCASSLWGLAYEQYFGPGTRLTVT.

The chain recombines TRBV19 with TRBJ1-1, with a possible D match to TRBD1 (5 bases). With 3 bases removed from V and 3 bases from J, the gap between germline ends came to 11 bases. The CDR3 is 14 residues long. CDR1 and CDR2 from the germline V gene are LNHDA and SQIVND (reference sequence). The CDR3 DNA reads TGTGCCAGTAGTATGGGTCGGGGGTACACTGAAGCTTTCTTT. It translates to CASSMGRGYTEAFF.

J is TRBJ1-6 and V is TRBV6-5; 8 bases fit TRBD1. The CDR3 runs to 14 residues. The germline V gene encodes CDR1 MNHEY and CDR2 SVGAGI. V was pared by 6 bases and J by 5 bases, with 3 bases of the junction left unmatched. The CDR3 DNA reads TGTGCCAGCAGGAGGGGACAGGATAATTCACCCCTCCACTTT. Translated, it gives CASRRGQDNSPLHF.

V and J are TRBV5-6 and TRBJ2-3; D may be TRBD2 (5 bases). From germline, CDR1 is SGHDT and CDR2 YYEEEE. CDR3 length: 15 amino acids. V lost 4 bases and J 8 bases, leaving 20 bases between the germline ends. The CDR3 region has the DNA TGTGCCAGCAGCCGCGATGTAGCGAGGTCGGGTACGCAGTATTTT. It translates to CASSRDVARSGTQYF.

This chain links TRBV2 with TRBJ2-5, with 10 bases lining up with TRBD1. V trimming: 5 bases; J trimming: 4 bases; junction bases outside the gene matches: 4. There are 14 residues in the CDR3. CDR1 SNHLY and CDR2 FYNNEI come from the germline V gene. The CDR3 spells CASSYGTGVETQYF. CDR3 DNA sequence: TGTGCCAGCAGTTATGGGACAGGGGTAGAGACCCAGTACTTC. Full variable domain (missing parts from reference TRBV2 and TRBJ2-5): EPEVTQTPSHQVTQMGQEVILRCVPISNHLYFYWYRQILGQKVEFLVSFYNNEISEKSEIFDDQFSVERPDGSNFTLKIRSTKLEDSAMYFCASSYGTGVETQYFGPGTRLLVL.

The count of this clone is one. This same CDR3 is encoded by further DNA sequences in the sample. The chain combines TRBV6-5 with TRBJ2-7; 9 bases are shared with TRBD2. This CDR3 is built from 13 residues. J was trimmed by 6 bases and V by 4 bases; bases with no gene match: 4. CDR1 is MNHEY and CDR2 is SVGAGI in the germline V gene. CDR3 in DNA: TGTGCCAGCAGTTCGGGACTAGCAGGCGAGCAGTACTTC. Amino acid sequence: CASSSGLAGEQYF.

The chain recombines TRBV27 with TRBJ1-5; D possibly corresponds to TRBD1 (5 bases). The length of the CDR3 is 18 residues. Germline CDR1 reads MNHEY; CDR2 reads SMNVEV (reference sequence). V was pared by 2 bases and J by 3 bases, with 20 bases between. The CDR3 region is CASSLGGTGQHNNQPQHF. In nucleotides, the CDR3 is TGTGCCAGCAGTTTAGGGGGGACGGGGCAGCATAACAATCAGCCCCAGCATTTT.

In DNA, the CDR3 is TGTGCCAGCAGTTTAGGGGCGGGAGTTCGAGAGCAGTTCTTC. Its protein product is CASSLGAGVREQFF. The rearrangement joins TRBV28 to TRBJ2-1; 7 bases match TRBD2. The CDR3 sequence is 14 residues long. V lost 2 bases and J lost 10; bases outside the gene matches: 8. Germline V gene lookup returns CDR1 MDHEN and CDR2 SYDVKM.

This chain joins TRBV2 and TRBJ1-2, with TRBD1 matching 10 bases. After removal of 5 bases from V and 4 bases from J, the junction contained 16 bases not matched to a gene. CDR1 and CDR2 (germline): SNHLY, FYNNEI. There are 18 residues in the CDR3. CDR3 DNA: TGTGCCAGCAGTTTTCTAGGTGCGGGACAGGGGACTTCCTATGGCTACACCTTC. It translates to CASSFLGAGQGTSYGYTF. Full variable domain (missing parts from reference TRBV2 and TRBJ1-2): EPEVTQTPSHQVTQMGQEVILRCVPISNHLYFYWYRQILGQKVEFLVSFYNNEISEKSEIFDDQFSVERPDGSNFTLKIRSTKLEDSAMYFCASSFLGAGQGTSYGYTFGSGTRLTVV.

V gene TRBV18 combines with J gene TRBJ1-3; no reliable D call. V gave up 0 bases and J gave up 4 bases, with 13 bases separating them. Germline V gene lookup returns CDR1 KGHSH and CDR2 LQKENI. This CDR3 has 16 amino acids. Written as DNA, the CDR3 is TGTGCCAGCTCACCACCGAGGCTCCGAGCGGGAAACACCATATATTTT. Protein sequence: CASSPPRLRAGNTIYF.